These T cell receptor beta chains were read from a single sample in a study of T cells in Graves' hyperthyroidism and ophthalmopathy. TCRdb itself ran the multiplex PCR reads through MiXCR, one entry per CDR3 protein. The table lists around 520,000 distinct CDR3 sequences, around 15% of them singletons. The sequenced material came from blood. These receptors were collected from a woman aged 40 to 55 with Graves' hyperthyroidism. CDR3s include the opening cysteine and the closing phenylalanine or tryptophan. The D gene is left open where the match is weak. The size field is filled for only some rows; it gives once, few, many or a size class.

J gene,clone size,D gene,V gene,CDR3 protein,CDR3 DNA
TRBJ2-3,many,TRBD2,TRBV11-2,CASTREPTSDTQYF,TGTGCCAGCACGCGGGAGCCCACATCAGATACGCAGTATTTT
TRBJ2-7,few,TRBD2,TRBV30,CAWSVVLAGEDEQYF,TGTGCCTGGAGTGTGGTACTAGCGGGAGAGGACGAGCAGTACTTC
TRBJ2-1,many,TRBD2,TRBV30,CAWRGGGNEQFF,TGTGCCTGGAGGGGGGGGGGCAATGAGCAGTTCTTC
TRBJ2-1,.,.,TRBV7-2,CASSQAGSMVNEQFF,TGTGCCAGCAGCCAGGCGGGCAGCATGGTCAATGAGCAGTTCTTC
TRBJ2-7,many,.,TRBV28,CASNSKSYEQYF,TGTGCCAGCAACTCCAAGTCCTACGAGCAGTACTTC
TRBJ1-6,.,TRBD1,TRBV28,CASRQGTAHSPLHF,TGTGCCAGCCGGCAGGGGACAGCGCATTCACCCCTCCACTTT
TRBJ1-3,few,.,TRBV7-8,CASSMLTGLSSGNTIYF,TGTGCCAGCAGCATGTTGACAGGACTTAGCTCTGGAAACACCATATATTTT
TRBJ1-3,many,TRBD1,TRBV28,CASSQDRGGTGNTIYF,TGTGCCAGCAGCCAGGACAGGGGTGGAACTGGAAACACCATATATTTT
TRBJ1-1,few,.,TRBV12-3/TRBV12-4,CASSIPGLKGTEAFF,TGTGCCAGCAGTATCCCGGGACTTAAGGGCACTGAAGCTTTCTTT
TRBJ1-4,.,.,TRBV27,CASGWTSVGEKLFF,TGTGCCAGCGGGTGGACGTCGGTGGGGGAAAAACTGTTTTTT
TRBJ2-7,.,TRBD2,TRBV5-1,CASMASGSYERYF,TGCGCCAGCATGGCTAGCGGGAGTTACGAGCGGTACTTC
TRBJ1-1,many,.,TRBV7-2,CASSPSRTEAFF,TGTGCCAGCAGCCCGAGTCGGACTGAAGCTTTCTTT
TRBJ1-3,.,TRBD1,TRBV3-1,CASREPQGGVSGDTIYF,TGTGCCAGCAGGGAACCCCAGGGGGGAGTTTCTGGAGACACCATATATTTT
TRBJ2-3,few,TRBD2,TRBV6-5,CASSYSTPATSGRTDTQYF,TGTGCCAGCAGTTACTCCACCCCCGCGACTAGCGGGAGGACAGATACGCAGTATTTT
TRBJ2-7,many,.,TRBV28,CASRGRLSVSKQYF,TGTGCCAGCAGGGGTAGGTTATCAGTGAGCAAGCAGTACTTC
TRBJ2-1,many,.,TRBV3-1,CASRPLLQAGHHNEQFF,TGTGCCAGCAGACCCCTCCTCCAAGCGGGACACCACAATGAGCAGTTCTTC
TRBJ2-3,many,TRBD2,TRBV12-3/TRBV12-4,CASSFRGTSGPKRTDTQYF,TGTGCCAGCAGTTTTCGGGGGACTAGCGGACCAAAGAGGACAGATACGCAGTATTTT
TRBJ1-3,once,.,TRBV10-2,CASIGQNSGNTIYF,TGCGCCAGCATCGGACAGAACTCTGGAAACACCATATATTTT
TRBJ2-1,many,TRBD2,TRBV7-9,CASSQTGTSDNEQFF,TGTGCCAGCAGCCAGACCGGGACTAGCGACAATGAGCAGTTCTTC
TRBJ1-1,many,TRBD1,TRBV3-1,CASSPNRGAEAFF,TGTGCCAGCAGCCCAAACAGGGGCGCTGAAGCTTTCTTT
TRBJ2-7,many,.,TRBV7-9,CASSPGWYEQYF,TGTGCCAGCAGCCCAGGGTGGTACGAGCAGTACTTC
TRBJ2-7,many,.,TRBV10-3,CAISEMGTEYEQYF,TGTGCCATCAGTGAGATGGGGACGGAATACGAGCAGTACTTC
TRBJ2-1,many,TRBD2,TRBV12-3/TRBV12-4,CASTRLAGGPLKYNEQFF,TGTGCCAGCACGAGGCTAGCGGGAGGCCCGCTAAAGTACAATGAGCAGTTCTTC
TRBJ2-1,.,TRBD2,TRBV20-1,CSARQREVLGEQFF,TGCAGTGCTAGACAGCGGGAGGTTTTAGGGGAGCAGTTCTTC
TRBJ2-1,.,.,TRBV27,CASRKSSSSYNEQFF,TGTGCCAGCAGGAAGTCTAGCAGCTCCTACAATGAGCAGTTCTTC
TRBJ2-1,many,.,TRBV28,CASSPVLTDRREQFF,TGTGCCAGCAGCCCAGTACTAACCGACAGGAGGGAGCAGTTCTTC
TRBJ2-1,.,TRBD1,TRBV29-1,CSVEKTGSSGEQFF,TGCAGCGTTGAAAAGACAGGGTCCTCGGGTGAGCAGTTCTTC
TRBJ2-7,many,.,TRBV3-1,CASSQGAVHEQYF,TGTGCCAGCAGCCAAGGCGCGGTCCACGAGCAGTACTTC
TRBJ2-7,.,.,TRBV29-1,CSVEDLDGAYEQYF,TGCAGCGTTGAAGATTTAGACGGAGCCTACGAGCAGTACTTC
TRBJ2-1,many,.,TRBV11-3,CASSLGILGVDEQFF,TGTGCCAGCAGCTTAGGAATTCTGGGTGTCGATGAGCAGTTCTTC
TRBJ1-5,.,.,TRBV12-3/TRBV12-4,CASGPPGDASNQPQHF,TGTGCCAGCGGGCCCCCGGGAGATGCTAGCAATCAGCCCCAGCATTTT
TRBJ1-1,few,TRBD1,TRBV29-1,CSVDFAGGSTEAFF,TGCAGCGTTGATTTCGCAGGGGGGAGCACTGAAGCTTTCTTT
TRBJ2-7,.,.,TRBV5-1,CASSLNGRSTEQYF,TGCGCCAGCAGCTTGAATGGACGCTCTACCGAGCAGTACTTC
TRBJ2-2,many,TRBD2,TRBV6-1,CASRPTSGRSNTGELFF,TGTGCCAGCAGGCCGACTAGCGGGAGGTCGAACACCGGGGAGCTGTTTTTT
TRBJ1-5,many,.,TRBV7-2,CASSSDRQPQHF,TGTGCCAGCAGCTCAGACAGGCAGCCCCAGCATTTT
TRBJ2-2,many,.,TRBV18,CASSPRQGGDTGELFF,TGTGCCAGCTCACCACGGCAGGGAGGAGACACCGGGGAGCTGTTTTTT
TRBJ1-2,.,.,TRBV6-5,CASSFHRDYGYTF,TGTGCCAGCAGTTTCCACAGGGACTATGGCTACACCTTC
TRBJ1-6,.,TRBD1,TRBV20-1,CSARPKDRADSPLHF,TGCAGTGCTAGACCTAAGGACAGGGCGGATTCACCCCTCCACTTT
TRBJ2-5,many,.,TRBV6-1,CASSNQGSGETQYF,TGTGCCAGCAGCAATCAGGGTAGTGGAGAGACCCAGTACTTC
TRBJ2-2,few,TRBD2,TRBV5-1,CASRERGNTGELFF,TGCGCCAGCAGGGAGCGGGGGAACACCGGGGAGCTGTTTTTT
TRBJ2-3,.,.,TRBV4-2,CASSQDSPSITDTQYF,TGTGCCAGCAGCCAAGATTCGCCTTCAATCACAGATACGCAGTATTTT
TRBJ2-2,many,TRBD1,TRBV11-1,CASSGDRVAHANTGELFF,TGTGCCAGCAGCGGGGACAGGGTGGCCCATGCGAACACCGGGGAGCTGTTTTTT
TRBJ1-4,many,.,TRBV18,CASSPGLNEKLFF,TGTGCCAGCTCGCCGGGTCTCAATGAAAAACTGTTTTTT
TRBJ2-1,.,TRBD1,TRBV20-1,CSGVPQGASSYNEQFF,TGCAGTGGAGTGCCCCAGGGGGCGAGCTCCTACAATGAGCAGTTCTTC
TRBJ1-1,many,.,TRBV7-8,CASGRGSTEAFF,TGTGCCAGCGGCAGGGGTAGCACTGAAGCTTTCTTT